Below, one TCR beta chain is given with its context. This sample stems from a study of technical replicates of blood from a few donors. CDR3 size: 17 residues. Germline CDR1 is SGHAT and CDR2 is FQNNGV. V gave up 4 bases and J gave up 2 bases; unmatched junction bases: 10. The table came from immunoSEQ multiplex PCR; TCRdb's copy has only in-frame clones and leaves some out. Seen here are about 54,000 clones, 94% observed once, and the top ten hold 0.2% to 0.25%. This chain links TRBV11-2 with TRBJ2-2; 7 bases agree with TRBD1. This TCR came from a human donor in good health. The sequenced material came from T cells isolated from PBMCs. Written as DNA, the CDR3 is TGTGCCAGCAGCTCAAGGGGGCAGGTCACAAACACCGGGGAGCTGTTTTTT. It translates to CASSSRGQVTNTGELFF.